This entry describes one T cell receptor beta chain. Its target is not known. These data originate in a study of neoadjuvant anti-PD-1 for oral cavity cancer. Looking at the study overall: Before surgery, most patients got three to four biweekly 3 mg/kg nivolumab doses. Patients without progression got a fourth dose around day 43.

Generated by immunoSEQ multiplex PCR, the TCRdb table keeps only in-frame clones and is missing some. The sample has about 9,400 clones, about 61% seen once. Looked up from germline, CDR1 is LNHDA and CDR2 is SQIVND (reference sequence). The CDR3 consists of 14 residues. With 5 bases clipped from V and 9 bases from J, the junction kept 11 bases outside the gene matches. Whole-study findings and limits: Higher pretreatment blood Treg/Th17 ratios correlated with higher pretreatment blood and lower post-treatment tumor TCRbeta clonality.

The time point here: after neoadjuvant nivolumab, at surgical resection. These oral cavity squamous cell carcinomas were HPV-negative and locally advanced. The source was PBMCs, collected after nivolumab (anti-PD-1) treatment. This sequence joins TRBV19 and TRBJ2-7; 9 nucleotides match TRBD1. This TCR derives from a person aged 40 to 85 with oral cavity squamous cell carcinoma. The DNA of the CDR3 is TGTGCCAGTAGTGCTGGACAGGGGTCGGTGGGGCAGTACTTC. It translates to CASSAGQGSVGQYF.